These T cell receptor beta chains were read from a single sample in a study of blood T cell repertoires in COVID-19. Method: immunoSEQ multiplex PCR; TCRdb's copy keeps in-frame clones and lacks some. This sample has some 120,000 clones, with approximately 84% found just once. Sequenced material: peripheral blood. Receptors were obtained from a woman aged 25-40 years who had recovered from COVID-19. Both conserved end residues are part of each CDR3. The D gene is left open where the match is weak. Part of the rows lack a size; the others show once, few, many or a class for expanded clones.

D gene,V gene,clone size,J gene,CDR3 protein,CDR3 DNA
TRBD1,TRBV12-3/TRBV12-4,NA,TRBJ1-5,CASSARTGQPQHF,TGTGCCAGCAGTGCAAGGACAGGTCAGCCCCAGCATTTT
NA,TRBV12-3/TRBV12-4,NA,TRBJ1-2,CASSFGGIGGYTF,TGTGCCAGCAGTTTTGGGGGGATTGGTGGCTACACCTTC
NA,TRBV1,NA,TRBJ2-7,CTSARRGTGGPGEQYF,TGCACCAGCGCCCGACGCGGGACAGGGGGTCCGGGAGAGCAGTACTTC
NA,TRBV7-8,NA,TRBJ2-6,CASSFTRGTSGANVLTF,TGTGCCAGCAGCTTCACAAGGGGCACCTCTGGGGCCAACGTCCTGACTTTC
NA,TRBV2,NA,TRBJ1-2,CASSEGPGVDGYTF,TGTGCCAGCAGTGAAGGACCAGGGGTGGATGGCTACACCTTC
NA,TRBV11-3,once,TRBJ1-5,CASTTPGVMDQPQHF,TGTGCCAGCACGACCCCGGGGGTGATGGATCAGCCCCAGCATTTT
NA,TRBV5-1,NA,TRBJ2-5,CASKNPTGKETQYF,TGCGCCAGCAAAAACCCGACAGGAAAAGAGACCCAGTACTTC
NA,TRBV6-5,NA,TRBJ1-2,CASRTYVGSEDGYTF,TGTGCCAGCAGAACTTACGTGGGGTCGGAGGATGGCTACACCTTC
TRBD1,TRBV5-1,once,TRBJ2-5,CASSLFPGQGETQYF,TGCGCCAGCAGCTTGTTCCCGGGACAGGGAGAGACCCAGTACTTC
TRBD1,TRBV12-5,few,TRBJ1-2,CASGSTGAPYGYTF,TGTGCTAGTGGTTCCACAGGGGCGCCCTATGGCTACACCTTC
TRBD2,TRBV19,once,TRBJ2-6,CASSMTSGRSEGANVLTF,TGTGCCAGTAGTATGACTAGCGGGAGGTCAGAGGGGGCCAACGTCCTGACTTTC
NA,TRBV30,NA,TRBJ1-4,CAWSPEAGREKLFF,TGTGCCTGGAGTCCTGAGGCAGGGAGGGAAAAACTGTTTTTT
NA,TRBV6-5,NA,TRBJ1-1,CASSNREGNTEAFF,TGTGCCAGCAGCAACAGGGAGGGGAACACTGAAGCTTTCTTT
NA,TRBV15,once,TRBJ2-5,CATSRGASQGGKTQYF,TGTGCCACCAGCAGAGGGGCTAGCCAGGGGGGAAAGACCCAGTACTTC
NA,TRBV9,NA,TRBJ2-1,CASSVDSGTYNEQFF,TGTGCCAGCAGCGTAGACTCGGGGACTTACAATGAGCAGTTCTTC
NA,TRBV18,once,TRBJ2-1,CASSPPAGSDEQFF,TGTGCCAGCTCACCACCGGCAGGGTCCGATGAGCAGTTCTTC
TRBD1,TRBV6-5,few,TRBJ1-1,CASATGGETEAFF,TGTGCCAGCGCGACAGGGGGAGAAACTGAAGCTTTCTTT
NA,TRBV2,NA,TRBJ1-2,CASSSNTGSYGYTF,TGTGCCAGCAGCTCCAACACAGGGAGCTATGGCTACACCTTC
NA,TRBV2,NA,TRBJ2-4,CASLEEHSENIQYF,TGTGCCAGTCTTGAGGAGCATTCGGAAAACATTCAGTACTTC
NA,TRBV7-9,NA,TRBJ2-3,CASSSDTRSTDTQYF,TGTGCCAGCAGCTCCGACACTAGAAGCACAGATACGCAGTATTTT
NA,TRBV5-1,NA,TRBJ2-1,CASSLVLATISYNEQFF,TGCGCCAGCAGCTTGGTCCTAGCGACGATCTCCTACAATGAGCAGTTCTTC
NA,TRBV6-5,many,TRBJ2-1,CASRGVSSYNEQFF,TGTGCCAGCAGAGGGGTGAGCTCCTACAATGAGCAGTTCTTC
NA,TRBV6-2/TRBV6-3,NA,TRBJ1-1,CASSYSRDTMNTEAFF,TGTGCCAGCAGTTACTCCCGGGACACCATGAACACTGAAGCTTTCTTT
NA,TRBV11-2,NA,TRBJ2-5,CASSSGAKTQYF,TGTGCCAGCAGCTCAGGGGCAAAAACCCAGTACTTC
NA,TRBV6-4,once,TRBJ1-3,CASSHGESSGNTIYF,TGTGCCAGCAGCCACGGAGAAAGCTCTGGAAACACCATATATTTT
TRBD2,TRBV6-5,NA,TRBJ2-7,CASSSPGGEQYF,TGTGCCAGCAGTAGCCCGGGGGGCGAGCAGTACTTC
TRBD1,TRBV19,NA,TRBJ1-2,CASSPRDRDSGYTF,TGTGCCAGTAGTCCTAGAGACAGGGACAGTGGCTACACCTTC
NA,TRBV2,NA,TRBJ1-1,CASSESRQAEAFF,TGTGCCAGCAGTGAATCGCGACAGGCAGAAGCTTTCTTT
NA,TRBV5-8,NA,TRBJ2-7,CASSLALQVEQYF,TGTGCCAGCAGCTTGGCCCTCCAGGTCGAGCAGTACTTC
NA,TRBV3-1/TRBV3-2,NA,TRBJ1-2,CASSQTGSPYGYTF,TGTGCCAGCAGCCAGACCGGGTCTCCGTATGGCTACACCTTC
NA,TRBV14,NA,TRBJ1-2,CASSQGLDSAGYTF,TGTGCCAGCAGCCAAGGACTGGACTCAGCTGGCTACACCTTC
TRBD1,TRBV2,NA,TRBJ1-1,CASRQQGASTNTEAFF,TGTGCCAGCAGACAACAGGGGGCATCTACGAACACTGAAGCTTTCTTT